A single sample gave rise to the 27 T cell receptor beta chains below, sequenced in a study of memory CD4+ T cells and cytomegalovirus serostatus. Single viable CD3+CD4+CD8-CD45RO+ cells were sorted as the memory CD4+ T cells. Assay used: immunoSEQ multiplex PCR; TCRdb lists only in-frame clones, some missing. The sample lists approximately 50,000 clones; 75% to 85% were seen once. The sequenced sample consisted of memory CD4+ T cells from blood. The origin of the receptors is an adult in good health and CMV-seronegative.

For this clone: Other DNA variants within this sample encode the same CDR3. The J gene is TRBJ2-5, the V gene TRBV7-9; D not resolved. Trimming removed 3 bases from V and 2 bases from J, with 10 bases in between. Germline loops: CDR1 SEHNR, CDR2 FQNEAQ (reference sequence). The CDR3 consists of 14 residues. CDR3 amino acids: CASSLAADQETQYF. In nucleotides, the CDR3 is TGTGCCAGCAGCTTGGCGGCAGATCAAGAGACCCAGTACTTC.

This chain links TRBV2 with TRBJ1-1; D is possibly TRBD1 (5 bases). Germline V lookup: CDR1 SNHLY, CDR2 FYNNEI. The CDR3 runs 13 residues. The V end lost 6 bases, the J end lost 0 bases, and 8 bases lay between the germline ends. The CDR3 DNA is TGTGCCAGCAGATCCAGGGTGAACACTGAAGCTTTCTTT. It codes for CASRSRVNTEAFF. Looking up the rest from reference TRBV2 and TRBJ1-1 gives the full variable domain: EPEVTQTPSHQVTQMGQEVILRCVPISNHLYFYWYRQILGQKVEFLVSFYNNEISEKSEIFDDQFSVERPDGSNFTLKIRSTKLEDSAMYFCASRSRVNTEAFFGQGTRLTVV.

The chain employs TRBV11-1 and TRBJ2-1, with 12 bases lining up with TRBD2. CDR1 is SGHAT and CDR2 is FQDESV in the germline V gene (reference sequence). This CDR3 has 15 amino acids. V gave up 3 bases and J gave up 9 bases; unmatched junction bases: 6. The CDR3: CASSFRLAGVVEQFF. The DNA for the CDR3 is TGTGCCAGCAGCTTTCGACTAGCGGGAGTTGTTGAGCAGTTCTTC.

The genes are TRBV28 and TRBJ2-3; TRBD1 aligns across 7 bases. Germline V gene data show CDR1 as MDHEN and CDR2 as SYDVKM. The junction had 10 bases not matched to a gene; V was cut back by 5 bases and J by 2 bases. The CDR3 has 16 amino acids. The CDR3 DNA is TGTGCCAGCAGTACATGGGGGAAGGGGGCCACAGATACGCAGTATTTT. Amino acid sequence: CASSTWGKGATDTQYF.

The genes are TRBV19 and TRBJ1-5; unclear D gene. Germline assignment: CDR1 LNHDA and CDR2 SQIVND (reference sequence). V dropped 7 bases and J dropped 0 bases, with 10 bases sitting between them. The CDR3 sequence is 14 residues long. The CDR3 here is CASTTGVSNQPQHF. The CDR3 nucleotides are TGTGCCAGTACCACGGGAGTTAGCAATCAGCCCCAGCATTTT.

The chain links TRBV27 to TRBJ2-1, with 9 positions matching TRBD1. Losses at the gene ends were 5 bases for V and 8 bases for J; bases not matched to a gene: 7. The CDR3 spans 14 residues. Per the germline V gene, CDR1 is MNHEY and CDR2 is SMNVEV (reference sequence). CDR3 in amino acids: CASSTTGGFHEQFF. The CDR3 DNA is TGTGCCAGCAGTACGACAGGGGGATTCCATGAGCAGTTCTTC.

CDR3 in amino acids: CASSPGTAATNEKLFF. The CDR3 DNA is TGTGCCAGCAGTCCAGGGACAGCCGCAACTAATGAAAAACTGTTTTTT. V is TRBV4-2 and J is TRBJ1-4; TRBD1 agrees at 7 bases. The junction had 7 bases not matched to a gene; V was cut back by 6 bases and J by 0 bases. The germline V gene encodes CDR1 LGHNA and CDR2 YNFKEQ. This CDR3 region has 16 residues.

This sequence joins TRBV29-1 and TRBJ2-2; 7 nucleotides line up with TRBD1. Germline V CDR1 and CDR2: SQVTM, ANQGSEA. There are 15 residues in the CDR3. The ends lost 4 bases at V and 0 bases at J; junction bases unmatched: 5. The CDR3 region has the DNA TGCAGCGTTGTAGGGGGCCACGCGAACACCGGGGAGCTGTTTTTT. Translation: CSVVGGHANTGELFF.

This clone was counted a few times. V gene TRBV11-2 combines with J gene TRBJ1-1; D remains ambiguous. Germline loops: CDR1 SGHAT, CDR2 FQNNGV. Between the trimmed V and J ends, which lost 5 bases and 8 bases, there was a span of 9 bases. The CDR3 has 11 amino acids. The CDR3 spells CASSVQQEAFF. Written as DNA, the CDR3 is TGTGCCAGCAGCGTACAGCAAGAAGCTTTCTTT.

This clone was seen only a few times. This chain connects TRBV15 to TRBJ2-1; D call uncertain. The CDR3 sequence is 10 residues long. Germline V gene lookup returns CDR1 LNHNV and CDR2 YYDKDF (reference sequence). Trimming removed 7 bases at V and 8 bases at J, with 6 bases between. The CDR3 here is CATTVDEQFF. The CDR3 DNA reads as TGTGCCACCACGGTCGATGAGCAGTTCTTC.

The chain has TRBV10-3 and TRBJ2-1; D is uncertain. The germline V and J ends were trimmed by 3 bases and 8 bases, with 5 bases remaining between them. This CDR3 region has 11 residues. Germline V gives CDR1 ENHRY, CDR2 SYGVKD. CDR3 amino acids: CAISDFDEQFF. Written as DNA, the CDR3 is TGTGCCATCAGTGATTTTGATGAGCAGTTCTTC.

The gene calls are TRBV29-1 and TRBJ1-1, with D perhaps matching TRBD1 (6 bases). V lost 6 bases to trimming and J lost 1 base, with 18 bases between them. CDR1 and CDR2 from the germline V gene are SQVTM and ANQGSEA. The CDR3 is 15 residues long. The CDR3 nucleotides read TGCAGCGTCCCGCTCGGAGGACAGCCGAACACTGAAGCTTTCTTT. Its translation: CSVPLGGQPNTEAFF. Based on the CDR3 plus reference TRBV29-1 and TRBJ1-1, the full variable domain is SAVISQKPSRDICQRGTSLTIQCQVDSQVTMMFWYRQQPGQSLTLIATANQGSEATYESGFVIDKFPISRPNLTFSTLTVSNMSPEDSSIYLCSVPLGGQPNTEAFFGQGTRLTVV.

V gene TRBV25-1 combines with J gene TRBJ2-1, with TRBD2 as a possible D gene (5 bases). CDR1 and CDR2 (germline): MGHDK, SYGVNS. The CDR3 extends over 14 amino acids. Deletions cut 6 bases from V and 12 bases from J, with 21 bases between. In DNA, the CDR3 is TGTGCCAGCAGCTTTCCCGAAGAGGGAGTGAGGCAGTTCTTC. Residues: CASSFPEEGVRQFF.

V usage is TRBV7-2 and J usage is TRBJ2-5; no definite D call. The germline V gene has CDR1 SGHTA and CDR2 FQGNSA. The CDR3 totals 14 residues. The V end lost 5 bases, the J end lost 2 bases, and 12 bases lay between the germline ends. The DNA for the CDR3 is TGTGCCAGCAGCCCCCTTTGGGCTCAAGAGACCCAGTACTTC. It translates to CASSPLWAQETQYF.

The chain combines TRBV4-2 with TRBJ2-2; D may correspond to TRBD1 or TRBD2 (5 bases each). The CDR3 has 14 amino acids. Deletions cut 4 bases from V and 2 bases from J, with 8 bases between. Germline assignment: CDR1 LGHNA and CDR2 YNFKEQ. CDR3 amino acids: CASSRDLNTGELFF. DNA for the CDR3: TGTGCCAGCAGCCGGGACCTAAACACCGGGGAGCTGTTTTTT.

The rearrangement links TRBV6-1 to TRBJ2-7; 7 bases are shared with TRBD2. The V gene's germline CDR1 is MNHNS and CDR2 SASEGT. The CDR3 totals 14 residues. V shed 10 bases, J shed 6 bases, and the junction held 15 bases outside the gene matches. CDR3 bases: TGTGCCATCCGTTCGGCGGGAGCGCCCCTCGAGCAGTACTTC. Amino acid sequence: CAIRSAGAPLEQYF.

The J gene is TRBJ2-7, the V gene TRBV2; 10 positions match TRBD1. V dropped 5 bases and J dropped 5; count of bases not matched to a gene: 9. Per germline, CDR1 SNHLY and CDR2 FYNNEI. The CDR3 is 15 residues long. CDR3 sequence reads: CASSREGQGSDEQYF. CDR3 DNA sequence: TGTGCCAGCAGTAGAGAGGGACAGGGGAGTGACGAGCAGTACTTC.

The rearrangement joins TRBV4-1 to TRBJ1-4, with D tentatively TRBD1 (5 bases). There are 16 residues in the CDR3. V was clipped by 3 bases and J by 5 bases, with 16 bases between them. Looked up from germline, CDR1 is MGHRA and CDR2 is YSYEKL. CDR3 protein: CASSQHPGRSNEKLFF. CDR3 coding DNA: TGCGCCAGCAGCCAGCACCCGGGGCGCTCAAATGAAAAACTGTTTTTT.

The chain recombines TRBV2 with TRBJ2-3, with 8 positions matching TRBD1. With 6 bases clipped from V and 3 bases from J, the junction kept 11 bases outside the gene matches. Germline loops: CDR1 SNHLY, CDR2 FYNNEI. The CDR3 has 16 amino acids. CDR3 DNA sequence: TGTGCCAGCAGGGGGGACAGGAGGGGCTCTACAGATACGCAGTATTTT. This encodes CASRGDRRGSTDTQYF.

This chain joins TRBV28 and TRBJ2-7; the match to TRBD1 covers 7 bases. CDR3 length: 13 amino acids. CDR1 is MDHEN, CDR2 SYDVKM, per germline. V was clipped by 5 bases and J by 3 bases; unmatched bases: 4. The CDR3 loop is CASSPRQGYEQYF. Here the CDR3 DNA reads TGTGCCAGCAGTCCAAGACAGGGCTACGAGCAGTACTTC.

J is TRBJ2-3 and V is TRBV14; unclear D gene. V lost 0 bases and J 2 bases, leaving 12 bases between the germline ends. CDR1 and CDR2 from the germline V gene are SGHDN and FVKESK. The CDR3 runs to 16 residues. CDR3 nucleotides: TGTGCCAGCAGCCAAGATCCGGGTGGTTACACAGATACGCAGTATTTT. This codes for CASSQDPGGYTDTQYF. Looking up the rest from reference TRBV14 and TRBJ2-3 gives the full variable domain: EAGVTQFPSHSVIEKGQTVTLRCDPISGHDNLYWYRRVMGKEIKFLLHFVKESKQDESGMPNNRFLAERTGGTYSTLKVQPAELEDSGVYFCASSQDPGGYTDTQYFGPGTRLTVL.

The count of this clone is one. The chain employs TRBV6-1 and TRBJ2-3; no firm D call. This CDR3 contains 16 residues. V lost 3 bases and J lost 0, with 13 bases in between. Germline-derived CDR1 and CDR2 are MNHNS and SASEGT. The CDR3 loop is CASSDGLVRSTDTQYF. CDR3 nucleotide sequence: TGTGCCAGCAGTGATGGGCTAGTTAGAAGCACAGATACGCAGTATTTT.

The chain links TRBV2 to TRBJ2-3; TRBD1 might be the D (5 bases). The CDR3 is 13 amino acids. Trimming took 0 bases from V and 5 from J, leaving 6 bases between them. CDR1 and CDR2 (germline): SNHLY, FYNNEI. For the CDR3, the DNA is TGTGCCAGCAGTGAAGCGGGGCGAGATACGCAGTATTTT. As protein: CASSEAGRDTQYF.

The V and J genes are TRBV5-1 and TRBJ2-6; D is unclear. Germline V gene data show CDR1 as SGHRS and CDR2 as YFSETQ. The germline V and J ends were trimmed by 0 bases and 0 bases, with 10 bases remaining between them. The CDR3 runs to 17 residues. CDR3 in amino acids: CASSLGTTLSGANVLTF. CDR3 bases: TGCGCCAGCAGCTTGGGCACCACCCTCTCTGGGGCCAACGTCCTGACTTTC. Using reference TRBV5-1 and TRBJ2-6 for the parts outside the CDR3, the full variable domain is KAGVTQTPRYLIKTRGQQVTLSCSPISGHRSVSWYQQTPGQGLQFLFEYFSETQRNKGNFPGRFSGRQFSNSRSEMNVSTLELGDSALYLCASSLGTTLSGANVLTFGAGSRLTVL.

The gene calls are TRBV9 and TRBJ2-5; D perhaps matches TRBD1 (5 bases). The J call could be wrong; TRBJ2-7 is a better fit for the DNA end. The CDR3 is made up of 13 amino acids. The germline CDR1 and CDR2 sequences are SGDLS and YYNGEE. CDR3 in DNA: TGTGCCAGTGGGCAGGGAAGCCCCTACGAGCAGTACTTC. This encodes CASGQGSPYEQYF.

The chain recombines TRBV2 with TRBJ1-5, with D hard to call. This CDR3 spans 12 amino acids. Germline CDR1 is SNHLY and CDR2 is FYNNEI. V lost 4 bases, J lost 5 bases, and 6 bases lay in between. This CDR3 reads CASSGTDQPQHF. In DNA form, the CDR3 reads TGTGCCAGCAGTGGGACCGATCAGCCCCAGCATTTT.

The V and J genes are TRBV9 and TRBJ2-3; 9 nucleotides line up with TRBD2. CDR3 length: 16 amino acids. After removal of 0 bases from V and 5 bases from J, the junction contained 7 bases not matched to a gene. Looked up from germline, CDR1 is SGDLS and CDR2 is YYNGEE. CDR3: CASSVVSGSLGDTQYF. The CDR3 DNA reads TGTGCCAGCAGCGTAGTTAGCGGGAGCTTAGGAGATACGCAGTATTTT.